A selection of T cell receptor beta chains follows, all from one sample in a study of PD-L1 blockade in urothelial cancer. Measured with immunoSEQ multiplex PCR; TCRdb has only the in-frame clones, and not every one. The sample yields around 25,000 clones, roughly 87% seen once. The sequencing used PBMCs, collected around atezolizumab (anti-PD-L1) treatment. These receptors were taken from a man between 50 and 59 years old with urothelial cancer. Both conserved end residues are part of each CDR3. The D gene is left open where the match is weak. Clone sizes are given selectively: once, few, many, or a class where the clone is expanded.

d_call: NA; j_call: TRBJ2-7; clone_size: NA; v_call: TRBV5-1; cdr3_aa: CASSLGTVVSYEQYF; cdr3_nt: TGCGCCAGCAGCTTGGGGACAGTAGTGTCCTACGAGCAGTACTTC
d_call: NA; j_call: TRBJ2-4; clone_size: NA; v_call: TRBV14; cdr3_aa: CASSQRSGPKNIQYF; cdr3_nt: TGTGCCAGCAGCCAGAGATCCGGTCCCAAAAACATTCAGTACTTC
d_call: NA; j_call: TRBJ2-1; clone_size: NA; v_call: TRBV6-5; cdr3_aa: CASSHRATSYNEQFF; cdr3_nt: TGTGCCAGCAGCCACAGGGCTACGTCCTACAATGAGCAGTTCTTC
d_call: NA; j_call: TRBJ1-1; clone_size: NA; v_call: TRBV9; cdr3_aa: CASSVGQVNTEAFF; cdr3_nt: TGTGCCAGCAGCGTAGGACAGGTGAACACTGAAGCTTTCTTT
d_call: TRBD2; j_call: TRBJ2-7; clone_size: NA; v_call: TRBV4-3; cdr3_aa: CASSHGLAGGNEQYF; cdr3_nt: TGCGCCAGCAGCCATGGACTAGCGGGAGGAAACGAGCAGTACTTC
d_call: TRBD1; j_call: TRBJ1-1; clone_size: NA; v_call: TRBV5-1; cdr3_aa: CASSLAFTGGGRAEAFF; cdr3_nt: TGCGCCAGCAGCTTGGCCTTCACAGGGGGCGGAAGGGCTGAAGCTTTCTTT
d_call: NA; j_call: TRBJ1-2; clone_size: NA; v_call: TRBV19; cdr3_aa: CASSLAGEDYGYTF; cdr3_nt: TGTGCCAGTAGCCTCGCAGGGGAAGACTATGGCTACACCTTC
d_call: TRBD1; j_call: TRBJ1-6; clone_size: NA; v_call: TRBV25-1; cdr3_aa: CASSGGTGSSPLHF; cdr3_nt: TGTGCCAGCAGTGGGGGGACAGGGTCCTCACCCCTCCACTTT
d_call: NA; j_call: TRBJ2-3; clone_size: NA; v_call: TRBV25-1; cdr3_aa: CASSESMEGGTDTQYF; cdr3_nt: TGTGCCAGCAGTGAATCGATGGAGGGGGGGACAGATACGCAGTATTTT
d_call: NA; j_call: TRBJ2-1; clone_size: NA; v_call: TRBV5-1; cdr3_aa: CASREAVNNEQFF; cdr3_nt: TGCGCCAGCAGAGAAGCGGTAAACAATGAGCAGTTCTTC
d_call: TRBD2; j_call: TRBJ2-2; clone_size: few; v_call: TRBV30; cdr3_aa: CAFPSPRTSGVANTGELFF; cdr3_nt: TGTGCCTTCCCAAGCCCGAGGACTAGCGGGGTTGCGAACACCGGGGAGCTGTTTTTT
d_call: TRBD2; j_call: TRBJ2-3; clone_size: once; v_call: TRBV28; cdr3_aa: CASRGLAEGDTQYF; cdr3_nt: TGTGCCAGCAGGGGACTAGCGGAAGGGGATACGCAGTATTTT
d_call: NA; j_call: TRBJ1-1; clone_size: NA; v_call: TRBV30; cdr3_aa: CAWIRNTEAFF; cdr3_nt: TGTGCCTGGATTAGGAACACTGAAGCTTTCTTT
d_call: NA; j_call: TRBJ1-5; clone_size: NA; v_call: TRBV2; cdr3_aa: CASSEGRGNQPQHF; cdr3_nt: TGTGCCAGCAGCGAAGGGCGGGGCAATCAGCCCCAGCATTTT
d_call: TRBD2; j_call: TRBJ2-5; clone_size: once; v_call: TRBV5-1; cdr3_aa: CASSLGSRGRVEETQYF; cdr3_nt: TGCGCCAGCAGCTTGGGAAGTCGCGGGAGGGTGGAAGAGACCCAGTACTTC
d_call: NA; j_call: TRBJ1-1; clone_size: NA; v_call: TRBV5-1; cdr3_aa: CASSTGFSTEAFF; cdr3_nt: TGCGCCAGCAGTACGGGGTTCAGCACTGAAGCTTTCTTT
d_call: TRBD1; j_call: TRBJ2-1; clone_size: once; v_call: TRBV18; cdr3_aa: CASSPGTGKNEQFF; cdr3_nt: TGTGCCAGCTCACCAGGGACAGGGAAGAATGAGCAGTTCTTC
d_call: TRBD1; j_call: TRBJ2-3; clone_size: NA; v_call: TRBV11-2; cdr3_aa: CASSLRQGAVTQYF; cdr3_nt: TGTGCCAGCAGCTTAAGACAGGGGGCTGTTACGCAGTATTTT
d_call: TRBD2; j_call: TRBJ2-3; clone_size: NA; v_call: TRBV11-2; cdr3_aa: CASSRGLADRTDTQYF; cdr3_nt: TGTGCCAGCAGCCGCGGACTAGCGGACCGCACAGATACGCAGTATTTT
d_call: NA; j_call: TRBJ1-5; clone_size: NA; v_call: TRBV15; cdr3_aa: CATSRDYLSNQPQHF; cdr3_nt: TGTGCCACCAGCAGAGACTACCTTAGCAATCAGCCCCAGCATTTT
d_call: NA; j_call: TRBJ1-1; clone_size: NA; v_call: TRBV12-5; cdr3_aa: CASGLDLAEAFF; cdr3_nt: TGTGCTAGTGGCCTGGACTTGGCGGAAGCTTTCTTT
d_call: TRBD1; j_call: TRBJ2-6; clone_size: NA; v_call: TRBV11-2; cdr3_aa: CASSLRRTGNRAGANVLTF; cdr3_nt: TGTGCCAGCAGCTTAAGAAGGACAGGGAATCGGGCTGGGGCCAACGTCCTGACTTTC
d_call: TRBD2; j_call: TRBJ2-1; clone_size: few; v_call: TRBV10-3; cdr3_aa: CAISGRGLAGAEQFF; cdr3_nt: TGTGCCATCAGTGGACGGGGACTAGCGGGAGCCGAGCAGTTCTTC
d_call: TRBD1; j_call: TRBJ2-1; clone_size: NA; v_call: TRBV27; cdr3_aa: CASRQTGAYNEQFF; cdr3_nt: TGTGCCAGCAGACAGACAGGGGCCTACAATGAGCAGTTCTTC
d_call: NA; j_call: TRBJ2-7; clone_size: NA; v_call: TRBV5-6; cdr3_aa: CASSLGGLEQYF; cdr3_nt: TGTGCCAGCAGCTTAGGAGGACTCGAGCAGTACTTC
d_call: TRBD2; j_call: TRBJ2-5; clone_size: NA; v_call: TRBV7-9; cdr3_aa: CASSLVGLAGAGETQYF; cdr3_nt: TGTGCCAGCAGCTTAGTGGGACTAGCGGGAGCCGGGGAGACCCAGTACTTC
d_call: TRBD1; j_call: TRBJ1-1; clone_size: NA; v_call: TRBV28; cdr3_aa: CASSLPHRTGFRATEAFF; cdr3_nt: TGTGCCAGCAGTTTACCTCACCGGACAGGGTTTCGTGCCACTGAAGCTTTCTTT
d_call: NA; j_call: TRBJ1-5; clone_size: NA; v_call: TRBV27; cdr3_aa: CASSFGNGNQPQHF; cdr3_nt: TGTGCCAGCAGTTTCGGTAATGGCAATCAGCCCCAGCATTTT
d_call: NA; j_call: TRBJ2-2; clone_size: NA; v_call: TRBV5-1; cdr3_aa: CASSLLQGTGELFF; cdr3_nt: TGCGCCAGCAGCTTACTACAGGGCACCGGGGAGCTGTTTTTT
d_call: TRBD1; j_call: TRBJ2-6; clone_size: NA; v_call: TRBV15; cdr3_aa: CATSSRTGDGANVLTF; cdr3_nt: TGTGCCACCAGCAGCCGGACAGGGGATGGGGCCAACGTCCTGACTTTC
d_call: NA; j_call: TRBJ2-7; clone_size: once; v_call: TRBV5-5; cdr3_aa: CASSLPRQGLRNEQYF; cdr3_nt: TGTGCCAGCAGCTTGCCCCGGCAGGGCTTAAGGAACGAGCAGTACTTC
d_call: NA; j_call: TRBJ2-7; clone_size: NA; v_call: TRBV5-1; cdr3_aa: CASSEAGMYEQYF; cdr3_nt: TGCGCCAGCAGCGAGGCAGGGATGTACGAGCAGTACTTC
d_call: TRBD2; j_call: TRBJ2-3; clone_size: NA; v_call: TRBV5-4; cdr3_aa: CASSLGRGGAWDTQYF; cdr3_nt: TGTGCCAGCAGCTTGGGACGCGGGGGGGCTTGGGATACGCAGTATTTT
d_call: TRBD1; j_call: TRBJ1-1; clone_size: NA; v_call: TRBV27; cdr3_aa: CASSLPGTGQNTEAFF; cdr3_nt: TGTGCCAGCAGTTTACCCGGGACAGGGCAGAACACTGAAGCTTTCTTT
d_call: NA; j_call: TRBJ2-7; clone_size: once; v_call: TRBV29-1; cdr3_aa: CSVEPAGGSIGEQYF; cdr3_nt: TGCAGCGTTGAACCAGCGGGTGGTTCCATCGGCGAGCAGTACTTC
d_call: NA; j_call: TRBJ1-2; clone_size: NA; v_call: TRBV5-6; cdr3_aa: CASSPGTAADYGHTF; cdr3_nt: TGTGCCAGCAGCCCGGGGACCGCGGCGGACTATGGCCACACCTTC
d_call: NA; j_call: TRBJ2-7; clone_size: NA; v_call: TRBV27; cdr3_aa: CASSLGPASYEQYF; cdr3_nt: TGTGCCAGCAGTTTGGGTCCAGCGAGTTACGAGCAGTACTTC
d_call: TRBD2; j_call: TRBJ2-7; clone_size: NA; v_call: TRBV5-1; cdr3_aa: CASPRGLAGGAQASYEQYF; cdr3_nt: TGCGCCAGCCCCCGCGGACTAGCGGGAGGAGCGCAGGCGTCCTACGAGCAGTACTTC
d_call: NA; j_call: TRBJ2-3; clone_size: NA; v_call: TRBV5-6; cdr3_aa: CASSLAGRGYTDTQYF; cdr3_nt: TGTGCCAGCAGCTTGGCCGGAAGGGGATACACAGATACGCAGTATTTT
d_call: TRBD2; j_call: TRBJ2-2; clone_size: NA; v_call: TRBV10-2; cdr3_aa: CASSERGSRTGELFF; cdr3_nt: TGCGCCAGCAGTGAGCGCGGGAGTAGAACCGGGGAGCTGTTTTTT
d_call: NA; j_call: TRBJ1-1; clone_size: NA; v_call: TRBV6-5; cdr3_aa: CASSYQGQTEAFF; cdr3_nt: TGTGCCAGCAGTTACCAAGGACAAACTGAAGCTTTCTTT
d_call: TRBD1; j_call: TRBJ2-3; clone_size: NA; v_call: TRBV6-4; cdr3_aa: CASSDGSGGDTDTQYF; cdr3_nt: TGTGCCAGCAGTGATGGGTCAGGGGGCGACACAGATACGCAGTATTTT
d_call: TRBD1; j_call: TRBJ1-2; clone_size: NA; v_call: TRBV19; cdr3_aa: CASSMGPGGVYGYTF; cdr3_nt: TGTGCCAGTAGTATGGGGCCAGGGGGCGTCTATGGCTACACCTTC
d_call: NA; j_call: TRBJ1-2; clone_size: NA; v_call: TRBV19; cdr3_aa: CASKPPGGESFGYTF; cdr3_nt: TGTGCCAGTAAACCCCCCGGGGGGGAATCTTTTGGCTACACCTTC
d_call: TRBD2; j_call: TRBJ2-3; clone_size: NA; v_call: TRBV10-1; cdr3_aa: CASSPTSGSTDTQYF; cdr3_nt: TGCGCCAGCAGCCCGACTAGCGGTAGCACAGATACGCAGTATTTT
d_call: TRBD2; j_call: TRBJ2-7; clone_size: NA; v_call: TRBV2; cdr3_aa: CAIPGDPSGMGEQYF; cdr3_nt: TGTGCCATCCCCGGCGACCCTAGCGGGATGGGGGAGCAGTACTTC
d_call: NA; j_call: TRBJ2-5; clone_size: NA; v_call: TRBV7-2; cdr3_aa: CASSPSWRETQYF; cdr3_nt: TGTGCCAGCAGCCCGAGCTGGAGGGAGACCCAGTACTTC
d_call: NA; j_call: TRBJ2-7; clone_size: few; v_call: TRBV11-2; cdr3_aa: CASSPRERDRARRQYF; cdr3_nt: TGTGCCAGCAGCCCCCGGGAGCGAGACAGGGCAAGACGGCAGTACTTC
d_call: TRBD1; j_call: TRBJ1-1; clone_size: NA; v_call: TRBV9; cdr3_aa: CASSVSAAGGNTEAFF; cdr3_nt: TGTGCCAGCAGCGTCTCTGCGGCAGGGGGGAACACTGAAGCTTTCTTT
d_call: NA; j_call: TRBJ1-5; clone_size: NA; v_call: TRBV19; cdr3_aa: CASSMGGQPQHF; cdr3_nt: TGTGCCAGTAGTATGGGGGGTCAGCCCCAGCATTTT
d_call: NA; j_call: TRBJ2-7; clone_size: NA; v_call: TRBV19; cdr3_aa: CASTQGVGQGYYEQYF; cdr3_nt: TGTGCCAGTACTCAGGGAGTGGGCCAGGGGTACTACGAGCAGTACTTC
d_call: NA; j_call: TRBJ1-5; clone_size: NA; v_call: TRBV7-9; cdr3_aa: CASTAAEYQPQHF; cdr3_nt: TGTGCCAGCACCGCGGCTGAGTATCAGCCCCAGCATTTT
d_call: NA; j_call: TRBJ2-7; clone_size: few; v_call: TRBV7-9; cdr3_aa: CASSSISYEQYF; cdr3_nt: TGTGCCAGCAGCTCCATCTCCTACGAGCAGTACTTC
d_call: NA; j_call: TRBJ2-7; clone_size: NA; v_call: TRBV7-2; cdr3_aa: CASTPTGLDNYEQYF; cdr3_nt: TGTGCCAGCACCCCAACCGGCCTGGACAACTACGAGCAGTACTTC
d_call: NA; j_call: TRBJ2-7; clone_size: NA; v_call: TRBV4-3; cdr3_aa: CASSQDFGEEQYF; cdr3_nt: TGCGCCAGCAGCCAAGATTTCGGGGAGGAGCAGTACTTC
d_call: TRBD2; j_call: TRBJ2-3; clone_size: NA; v_call: TRBV6-4; cdr3_aa: CASSASGDTDTQYF; cdr3_nt: TGTGCCAGCAGTGCAAGCGGGGACACAGATACGCAGTATTTT
d_call: NA; j_call: TRBJ2-6; clone_size: NA; v_call: TRBV5-1; cdr3_aa: CASSTGTTAPRGTGTF; cdr3_nt: TGCGCCAGCAGCACAGGAACGACAGCGCCAAGGGGAACAGGGACTTTC
d_call: TRBD2; j_call: TRBJ2-2; clone_size: NA; v_call: TRBV18; cdr3_aa: CASSPPTSGSYTGELFF; cdr3_nt: TGTGCCAGCTCACCACCGACTAGCGGGAGTTACACCGGGGAGCTGTTTTTT
d_call: TRBD1; j_call: TRBJ2-7; clone_size: NA; v_call: TRBV12-5; cdr3_aa: CASGLGTGTYEQYF; cdr3_nt: TGTGCTAGTGGTTTGGGGACAGGGACCTACGAGCAGTACTTC
d_call: TRBD2; j_call: TRBJ2-7; clone_size: NA; v_call: TRBV4-1; cdr3_aa: CASSQPTSGTYEQYF; cdr3_nt: TGCGCCAGCAGCCAACCCACTAGCGGAACCTACGAGCAGTACTTC